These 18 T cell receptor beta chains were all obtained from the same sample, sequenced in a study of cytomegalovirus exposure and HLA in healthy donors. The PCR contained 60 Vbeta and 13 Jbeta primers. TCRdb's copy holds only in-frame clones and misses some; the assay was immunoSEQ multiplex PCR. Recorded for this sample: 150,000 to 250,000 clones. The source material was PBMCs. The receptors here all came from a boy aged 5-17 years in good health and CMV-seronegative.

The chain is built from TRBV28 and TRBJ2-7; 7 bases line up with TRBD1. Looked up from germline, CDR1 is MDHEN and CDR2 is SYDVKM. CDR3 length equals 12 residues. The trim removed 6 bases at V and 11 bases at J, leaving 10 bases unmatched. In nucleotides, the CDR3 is TGTGCCAGCAGATTTACTAGGGGGCTCGAGTACTTC. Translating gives CASRFTRGLEYF.

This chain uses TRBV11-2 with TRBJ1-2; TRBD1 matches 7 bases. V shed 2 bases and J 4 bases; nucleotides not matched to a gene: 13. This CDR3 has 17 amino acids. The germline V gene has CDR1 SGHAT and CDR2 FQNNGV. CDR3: CASSLNLRQGIGYGYTF. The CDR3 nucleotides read TGTGCCAGCAGCTTAAATTTGAGACAGGGAATCGGCTATGGCTACACCTTC.

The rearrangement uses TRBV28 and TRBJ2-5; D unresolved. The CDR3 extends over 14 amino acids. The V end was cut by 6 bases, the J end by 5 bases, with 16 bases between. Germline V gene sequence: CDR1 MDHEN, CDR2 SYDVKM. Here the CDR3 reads CASRKHGVEETQYF. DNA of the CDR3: TGTGCCAGCAGAAAACACGGAGTTGAGGAGACCCAGTACTTC.

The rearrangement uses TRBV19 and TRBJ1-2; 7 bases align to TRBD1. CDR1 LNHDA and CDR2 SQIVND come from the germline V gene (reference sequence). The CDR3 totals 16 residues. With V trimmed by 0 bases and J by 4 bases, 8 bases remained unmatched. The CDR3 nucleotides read TGTGCCAGTAGTATAGATCCGGGACAGCGTGTCTATGGCTACACCTTC. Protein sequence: CASSIDPGQRVYGYTF.

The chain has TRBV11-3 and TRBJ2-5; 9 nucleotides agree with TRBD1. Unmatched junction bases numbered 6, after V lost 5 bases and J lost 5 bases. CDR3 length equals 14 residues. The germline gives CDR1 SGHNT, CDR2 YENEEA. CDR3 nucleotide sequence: TGTGCCAGCAGCCCGGGACAGGGTTGGGAGACCCAGTACTTC. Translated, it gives CASSPGQGWETQYF.

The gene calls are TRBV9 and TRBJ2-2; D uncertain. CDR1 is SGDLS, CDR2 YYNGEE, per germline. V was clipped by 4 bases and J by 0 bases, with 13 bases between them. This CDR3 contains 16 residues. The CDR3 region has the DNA TGTGCCAGCAGCCCAAGAAGTAGTTCGAACACCGGGGAGCTGTTTTTT. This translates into CASSPRSSSNTGELFF.

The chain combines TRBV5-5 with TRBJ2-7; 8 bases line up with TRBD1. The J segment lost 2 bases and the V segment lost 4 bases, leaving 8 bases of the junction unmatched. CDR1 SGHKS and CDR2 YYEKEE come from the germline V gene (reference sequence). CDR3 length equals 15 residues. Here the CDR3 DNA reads TGTGCCAGCAGCCCGGGGACAGGAAATACCTACGAGCAGTACTTC. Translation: CASSPGTGNTYEQYF.

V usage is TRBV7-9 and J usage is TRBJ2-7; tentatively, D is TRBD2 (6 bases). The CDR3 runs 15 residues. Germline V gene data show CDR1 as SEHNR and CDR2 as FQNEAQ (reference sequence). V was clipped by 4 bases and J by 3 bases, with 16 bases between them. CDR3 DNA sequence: TGTGCCAGCAGCTCTAGGAGGGCGAGTTTCTACGAGCAGTACTTC. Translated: CASSSRRASFYEQYF.

The CDR3 DNA reads TGTGCCAGCAGCCCTGGGGCTGACGAGACCCAGTACTTC. As protein: CASSPGADETQYF. V and J are TRBV7-9 and TRBJ2-5; TRBD1 is a possible D gene (5 bases). In germline, CDR1 is SEHNR, CDR2 FQNEAQ (reference sequence). V was cut by 5 bases and J by 5 bases, with 12 bases left in between. CDR3 size: 13 residues.

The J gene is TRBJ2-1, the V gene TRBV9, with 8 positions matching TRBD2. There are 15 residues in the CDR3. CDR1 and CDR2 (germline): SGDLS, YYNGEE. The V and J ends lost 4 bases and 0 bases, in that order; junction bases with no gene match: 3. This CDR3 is CASSPGGSSYNEQFF. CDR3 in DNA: TGTGCCAGCAGCCCGGGGGGGAGCTCCTACAATGAGCAGTTCTTC.

The CDR3 spells CASSLAGTSGGALDTQYF. As DNA, the CDR3 is TGTGCCAGCAGCTTAGCGGGCACTAGCGGGGGGGCCTTGGATACGCAGTATTTT. The J gene is TRBJ2-3, the V gene TRBV7-8; 13 bases are shared with TRBD2. The germline V gene has CDR1 SGHVS and CDR2 FQNEAQ. The ends lost 0 bases at V and 6 bases at J; junction bases unmatched: 9. This CDR3 is built from 18 residues.

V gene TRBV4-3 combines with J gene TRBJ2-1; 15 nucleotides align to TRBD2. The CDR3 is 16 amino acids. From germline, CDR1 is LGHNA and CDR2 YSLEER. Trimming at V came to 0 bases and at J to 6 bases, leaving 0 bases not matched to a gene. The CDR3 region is CASSQEGLAGGNEQFF. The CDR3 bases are TGCGCCAGCAGCCAAGAGGGACTAGCGGGGGGCAATGAGCAGTTCTTC.

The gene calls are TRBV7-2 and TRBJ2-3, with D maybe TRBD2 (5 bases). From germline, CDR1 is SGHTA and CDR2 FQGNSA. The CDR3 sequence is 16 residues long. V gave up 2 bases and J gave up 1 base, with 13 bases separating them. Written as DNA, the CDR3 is TGTGCCAGCAGCTTAACCGGCGGGTGGGGCACAGATACGCAGTATTTT. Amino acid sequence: CASSLTGGWGTDTQYF.

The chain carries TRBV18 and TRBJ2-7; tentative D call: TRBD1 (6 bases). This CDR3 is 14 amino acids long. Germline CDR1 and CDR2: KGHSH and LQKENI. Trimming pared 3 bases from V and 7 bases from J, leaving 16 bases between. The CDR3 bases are TGTGCCAGCTCACCCTCGCAGGGGAGTGGGGAGCAGTACTTC. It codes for CASSPSQGSGEQYF.

The CDR3 sequence: CSGSTSQGIEQYF. In DNA, the CDR3 is TGCAGCGGTAGCACTTCCCAGGGGATCGAGCAGTACTTC. The chain is built from TRBV29-1 and TRBJ2-7, with D possibly matching TRBD1 (6 bases). CDR3 length: 13 amino acids. V lost 7 bases and J 6 bases, leaving 19 bases between the germline ends. Per germline, CDR1 SQVTM and CDR2 ANQGSEA.

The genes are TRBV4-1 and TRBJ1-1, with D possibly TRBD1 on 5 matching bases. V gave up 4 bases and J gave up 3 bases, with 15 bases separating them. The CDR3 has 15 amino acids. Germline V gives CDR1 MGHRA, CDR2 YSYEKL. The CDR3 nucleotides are TGCGCCAGCAGCCGTCAGGGCTCCGCATACACTGAAGCTTTCTTT. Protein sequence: CASSRQGSAYTEAFF.

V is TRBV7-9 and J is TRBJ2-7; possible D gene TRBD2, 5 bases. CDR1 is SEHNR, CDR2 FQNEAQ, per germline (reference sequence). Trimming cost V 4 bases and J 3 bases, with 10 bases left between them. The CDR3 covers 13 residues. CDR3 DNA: TGTGCCAGCAGCTCGCCGGGATACTACGAGCAGTACTTC. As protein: CASSSPGYYEQYF. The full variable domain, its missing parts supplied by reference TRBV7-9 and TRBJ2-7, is DTGVSQNPRHKITKRGQNVTFRCDPISEHNRLYWYRQTLGQGPEFLTYFQNEAQLEKSRLLSDRFSAERPKGSFSTLEIQRTEQGDSAMYLCASSSPGYYEQYFGPGTRLTVT.

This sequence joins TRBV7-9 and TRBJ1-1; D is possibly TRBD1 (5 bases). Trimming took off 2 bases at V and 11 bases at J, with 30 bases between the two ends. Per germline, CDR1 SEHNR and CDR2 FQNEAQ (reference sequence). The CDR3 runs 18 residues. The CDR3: CASSLFGARDSVSRIAFF. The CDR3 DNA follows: TGTGCCAGCAGCTTATTTGGGGCTCGAGATAGTGTCTCGCGCATTGCTTTCTTT.